This T cell receptor (beta chain) was documented in a study of shared clonotypes between healthy human individuals. Overall study context: CD4 naive and memory got three plates each, CD8 naive two, CD8 memory one.

The CDR3 contains 13 residues. CDR1 is MNHEY, CDR2 SVGAGI, per germline. V was clipped by 5 bases and J by 3 bases; unmatched bases: 2. About this clone: Other DNA variants within this sample encode the same CDR3.

An even split of each subset's genomic DNA across several immunoSEQ plates was performed. The table came from immunoSEQ multiplex PCR; TCRdb's copy has only in-frame clones and leaves some out. The table lists about 2.4 million clones, roughly nine tenths of them singletons. The chain carries TRBV6-5 and TRBJ2-7, with 9 nucleotides matching TRBD1. This TCR derives from a man between 18 and 35 years old in good health. Sequenced sample: naive CD4+ T cells sorted from blood. Subset noted: CD45RA+ positively selected. For the CDR3, the DNA is TGTGCCAGCAGTCGGGACAGGGACTACGAGCAGTACTTC. This encodes CASSRDRDYEQYF.